The TCR beta chain under discussion was sequenced for a study of regulatory T cells in long-lasting Graves disease. Stated time point: newly diagnosed GD, antithyroid drugs for less than 3 months. PBMC RNA was the source of the TCR library. Trimming stripped 0 bases from V and 0 bases from J, with 9 bases between. Germline values: CDR1 MDHEN, CDR2 SYDVKM. CDR3 length: 15 amino acids. This clonotype has ten or more counts. The antigen remains unidentified. According to the study, TCR beta libraries were built with iRepertoire HTBI primers and CDR3-region Arm-PCR. TCRdb independently ran MiXCR on the multiplex PCR reads; one entry per CDR3 protein. This repertoire shows approximately 540,000 distinct CDR3 sequences, around 13% found once; its top ten account for about 8.3%. Study results and caveats: Exclusively peripheral blood, rather than thyroid tissue, was studied. Persistent disease exhibited a predilection for TRBV28, TRBJ1-2 and TRBJ2-5.

The same specimen was also included in a second study, on T cells in Graves' hyperthyroidism and ophthalmopathy. That study adds: Clinical symptoms, serum thyroxine and TRAb, thyroid ultrasound and orbital computed tomography together formed the diagnostic basis. Researchers found most expanded thyroid clonotypes above 0.001 in blood as well.

The sample in question was peripheral blood mononuclear cells (PBMCs), obtained at new diagnosis, from a patient treated with antithyroid drugs. The receptor's source is a woman between 25 and 40 years old with Graves disease. The chain uses TRBV28 and TRBJ2-7; D unclear. The CDR3 DNA reads TGTGCCAGCAGTTTATGGGACCAGAGCTCCTACGAGCAGTACTTC. Protein: CASSLWDQSSYEQYF.